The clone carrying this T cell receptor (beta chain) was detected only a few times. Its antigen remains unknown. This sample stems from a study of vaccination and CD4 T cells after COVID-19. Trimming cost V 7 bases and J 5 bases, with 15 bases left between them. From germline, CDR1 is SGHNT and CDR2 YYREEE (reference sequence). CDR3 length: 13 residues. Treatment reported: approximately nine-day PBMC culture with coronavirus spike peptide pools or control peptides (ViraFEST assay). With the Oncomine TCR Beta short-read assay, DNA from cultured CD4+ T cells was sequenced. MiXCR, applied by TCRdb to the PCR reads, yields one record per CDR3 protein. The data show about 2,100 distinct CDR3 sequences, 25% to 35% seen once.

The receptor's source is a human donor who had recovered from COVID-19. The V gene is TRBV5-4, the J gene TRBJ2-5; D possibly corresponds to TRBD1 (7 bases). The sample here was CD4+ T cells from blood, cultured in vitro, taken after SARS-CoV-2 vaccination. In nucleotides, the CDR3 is TGTGCCAGCCAATTACAGGGGAGGGAGACCCAGTACTTC. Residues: CASQLQGRETQYF.